This TCR beta chain was profiled in a study of T cell clonotyping in hematopoietic cell transplantation. The CDR3 is 17 amino acids. Trimming left V 0 bases short and J 0 bases short, with 13 bases between. Germline-derived CDR1 and CDR2 are SGHNT and YYREEE (reference sequence). The assay was immunoSEQ multiplex PCR, and TCRdb's table has in-frame clones only and misses some. The sample has about 11,000 clones, approximately 89% seen once. The sample here was PBMCs, taken 100 days after allogeneic stem cell transplant. The sequence was obtained from a female patient in her 60s who had an allogeneic stem cell transplant from an unrelated donor, so the T cells may come from the graft donor. Some clones in this sample may be carry-over from other donors' samples. V is TRBV5-4 and J is TRBJ1-5, with D unclear. CDR3 in amino acids: CASSLGGTPYSNQPQHF. The CDR3 coding sequence is TGTGCCAGCAGCTTGGGGGGAACACCGTATAGCAATCAGCCCCAGCATTTT.